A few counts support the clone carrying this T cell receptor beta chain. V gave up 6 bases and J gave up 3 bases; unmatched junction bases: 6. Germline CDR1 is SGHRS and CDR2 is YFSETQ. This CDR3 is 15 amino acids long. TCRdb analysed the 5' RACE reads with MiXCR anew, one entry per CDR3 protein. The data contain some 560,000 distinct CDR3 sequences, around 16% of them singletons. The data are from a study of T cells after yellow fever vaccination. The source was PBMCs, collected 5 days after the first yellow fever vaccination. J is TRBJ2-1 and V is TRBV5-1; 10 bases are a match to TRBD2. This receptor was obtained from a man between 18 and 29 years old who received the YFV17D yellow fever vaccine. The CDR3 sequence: CASTAGTSDYNEQFF. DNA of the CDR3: TGCGCCAGCACCGCCGGGACTAGCGACTACAATGAGCAGTTCTTC. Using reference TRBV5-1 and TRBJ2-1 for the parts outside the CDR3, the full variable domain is KAGVTQTPRYLIKTRGQQVTLSCSPISGHRSVSWYQQTPGQGLQFLFEYFSETQRNKGNFPGRFSGRQFSNSRSEMNVSTLELGDSALYLCASTAGTSDYNEQFFGPGTRLTVL.